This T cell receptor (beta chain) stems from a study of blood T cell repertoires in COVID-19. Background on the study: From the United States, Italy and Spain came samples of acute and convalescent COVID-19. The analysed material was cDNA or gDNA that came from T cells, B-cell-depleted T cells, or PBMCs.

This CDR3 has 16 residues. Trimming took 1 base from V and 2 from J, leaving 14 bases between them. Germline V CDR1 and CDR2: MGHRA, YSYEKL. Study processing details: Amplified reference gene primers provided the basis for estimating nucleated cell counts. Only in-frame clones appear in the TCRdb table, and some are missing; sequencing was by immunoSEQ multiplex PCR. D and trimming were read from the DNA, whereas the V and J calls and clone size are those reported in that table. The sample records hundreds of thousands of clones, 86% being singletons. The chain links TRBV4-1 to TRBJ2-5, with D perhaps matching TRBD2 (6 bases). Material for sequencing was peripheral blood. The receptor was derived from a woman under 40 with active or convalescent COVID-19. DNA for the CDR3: TGCGCCAGCAGCCAAGGAGCTAGCGCCCTTCAAGAGACCCAGTACTTC. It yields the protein CASSQGASALQETQYF.